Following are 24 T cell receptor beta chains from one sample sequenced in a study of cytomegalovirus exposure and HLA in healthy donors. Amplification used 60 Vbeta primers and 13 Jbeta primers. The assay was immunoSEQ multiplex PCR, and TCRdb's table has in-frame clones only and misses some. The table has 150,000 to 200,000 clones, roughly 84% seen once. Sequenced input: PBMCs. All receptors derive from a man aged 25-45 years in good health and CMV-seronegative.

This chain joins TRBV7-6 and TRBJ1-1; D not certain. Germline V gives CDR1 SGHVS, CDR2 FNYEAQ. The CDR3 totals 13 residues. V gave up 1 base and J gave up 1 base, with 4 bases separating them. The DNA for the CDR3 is TGTGCCAGCAGCTTAGATCAGAACACTGAAGCTTTCTTT. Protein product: CASSLDQNTEAFF.

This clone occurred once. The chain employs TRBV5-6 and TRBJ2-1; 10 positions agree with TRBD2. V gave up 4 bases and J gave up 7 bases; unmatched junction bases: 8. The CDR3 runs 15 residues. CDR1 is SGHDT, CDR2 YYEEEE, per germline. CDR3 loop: CASSTERGGENEQFF. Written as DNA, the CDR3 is TGTGCCAGCAGCACGGAGCGGGGGGGGGAGAATGAGCAGTTCTTC.

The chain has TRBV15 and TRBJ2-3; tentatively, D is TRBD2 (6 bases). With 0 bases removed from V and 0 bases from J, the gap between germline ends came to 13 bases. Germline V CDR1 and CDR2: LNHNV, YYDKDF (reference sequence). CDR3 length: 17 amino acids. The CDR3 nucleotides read TGTGCCACCAGCAGAGATCTTAGCGGACCTAGCACAGATACGCAGTATTTT. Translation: CATSRDLSGPSTDTQYF.

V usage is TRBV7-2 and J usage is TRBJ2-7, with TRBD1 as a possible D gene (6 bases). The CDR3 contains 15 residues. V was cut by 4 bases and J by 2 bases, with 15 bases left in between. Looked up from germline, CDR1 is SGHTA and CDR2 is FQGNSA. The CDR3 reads CASSSNSGQPYEQYF. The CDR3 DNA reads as TGTGCCAGCAGCTCTAACTCCGGACAGCCCTACGAGCAGTACTTC.

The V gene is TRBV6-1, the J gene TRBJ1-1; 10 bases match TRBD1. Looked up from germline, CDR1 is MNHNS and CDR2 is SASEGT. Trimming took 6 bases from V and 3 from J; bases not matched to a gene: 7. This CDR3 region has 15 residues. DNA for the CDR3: TGTGCCAGCAGCCAGGACAGGGGGTGGGACACTGAAGCTTTCTTT. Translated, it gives CASSQDRGWDTEAFF.

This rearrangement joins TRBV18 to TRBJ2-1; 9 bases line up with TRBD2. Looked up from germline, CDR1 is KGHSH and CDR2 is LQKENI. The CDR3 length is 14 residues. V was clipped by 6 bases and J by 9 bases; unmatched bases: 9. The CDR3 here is CASSRLAVRIEQFF. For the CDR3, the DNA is TGTGCCAGCTCGCGACTAGCGGTCCGGATTGAGCAGTTCTTC.

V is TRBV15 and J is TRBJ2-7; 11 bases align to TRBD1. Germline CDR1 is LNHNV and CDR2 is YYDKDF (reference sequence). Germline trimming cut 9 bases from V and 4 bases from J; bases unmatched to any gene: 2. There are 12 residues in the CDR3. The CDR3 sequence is CATGQGGYEQYF. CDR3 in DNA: TGTGCCACGGGACAGGGGGGGTACGAGCAGTACTTC.

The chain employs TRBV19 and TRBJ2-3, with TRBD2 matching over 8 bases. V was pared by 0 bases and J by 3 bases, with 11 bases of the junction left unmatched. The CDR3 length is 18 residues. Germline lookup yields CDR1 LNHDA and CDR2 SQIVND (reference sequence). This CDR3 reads CASSIDQSGSANTDTQYF. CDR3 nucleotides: TGTGCCAGTAGTATAGACCAGAGCGGGAGCGCGAATACAGATACGCAGTATTTT.

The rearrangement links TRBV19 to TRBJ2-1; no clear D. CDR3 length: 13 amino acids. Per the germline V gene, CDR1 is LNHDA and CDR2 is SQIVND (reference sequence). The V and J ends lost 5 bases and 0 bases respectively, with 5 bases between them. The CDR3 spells CASSRGSYNEQFF. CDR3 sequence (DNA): TGTGCCAGTAGTCGCGGCTCCTACAATGAGCAGTTCTTC. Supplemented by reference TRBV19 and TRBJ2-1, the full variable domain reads DGGITQSPKYLFRKEGQNVTLSCEQNLNHDAMYWYRQDPGQGLRLIYYSQIVNDFQKGDIAEGYSVSREKKESFPLTVTSAQKNPTAFYLCASSRGSYNEQFFGPGTRLTVL.

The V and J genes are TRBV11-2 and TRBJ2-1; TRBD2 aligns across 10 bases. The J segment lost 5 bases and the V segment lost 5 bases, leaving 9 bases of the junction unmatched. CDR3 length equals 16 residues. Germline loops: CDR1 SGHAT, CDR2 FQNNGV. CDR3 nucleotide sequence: TGTGCCAGCAGCCCCAAAGCGGGGGGGGTCAACAATGAGCAGTTCTTC. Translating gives CASSPKAGGVNNEQFF.

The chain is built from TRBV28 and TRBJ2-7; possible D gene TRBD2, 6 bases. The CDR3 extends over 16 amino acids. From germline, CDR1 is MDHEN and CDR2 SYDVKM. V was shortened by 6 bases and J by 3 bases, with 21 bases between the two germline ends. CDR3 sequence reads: CASSPPGDENFYEQYF. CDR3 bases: TGTGCCAGCAGCCCACCGGGGGACGAGAATTTCTACGAGCAGTACTTC.

The CDR3 loop is CASSDRGLSTEAFF. CDR3 coding DNA: TGTGCCAGTAGTGACAGGGGGCTTAGCACTGAAGCTTTCTTT. V and J are TRBV19 and TRBJ1-1; 10 bases align to TRBD1. Trimming cost V 5 bases and J 4 bases; bases outside gene matches: 4. Germline V gene lookup returns CDR1 LNHDA and CDR2 SQIVND (reference sequence). The CDR3 is 14 amino acids.

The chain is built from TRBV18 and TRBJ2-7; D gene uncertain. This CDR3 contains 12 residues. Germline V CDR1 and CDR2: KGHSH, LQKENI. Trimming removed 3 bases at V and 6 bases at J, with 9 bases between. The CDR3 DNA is TGTGCCAGCTCACCCCAGCAGGTCGAGCAGTACTTC. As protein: CASSPQQVEQYF.

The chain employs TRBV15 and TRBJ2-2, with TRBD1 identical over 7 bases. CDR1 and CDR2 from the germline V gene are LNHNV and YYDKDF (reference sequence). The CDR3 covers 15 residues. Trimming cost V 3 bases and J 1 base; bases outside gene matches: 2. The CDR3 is CATSRGQMNTGELFF. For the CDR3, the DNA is TGTGCCACCAGCAGGGGACAGATGAACACCGGGGAGCTGTTTTTT.

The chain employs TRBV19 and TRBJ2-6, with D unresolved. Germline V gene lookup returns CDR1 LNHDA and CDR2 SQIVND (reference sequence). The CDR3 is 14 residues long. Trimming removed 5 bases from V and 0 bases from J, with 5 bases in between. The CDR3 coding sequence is TGTGCCAGTAGTGGCAGCTCTGGGGCCAACGTCCTGACTTTC. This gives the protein CASSGSSGANVLTF.

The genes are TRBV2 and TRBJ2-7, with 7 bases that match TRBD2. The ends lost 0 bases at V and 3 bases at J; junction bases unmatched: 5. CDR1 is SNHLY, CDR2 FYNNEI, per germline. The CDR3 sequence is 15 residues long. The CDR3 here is CASSEASSGGYEQYF. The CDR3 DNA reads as TGTGCCAGCAGTGAAGCGTCTAGCGGAGGCTACGAGCAGTACTTC.

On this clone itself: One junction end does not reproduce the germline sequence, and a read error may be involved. As DNA, the CDR3 is TGTGCCAGCAGGACGGACGGACAAGAAACCCAGTACTTC. Encoded protein: CASRTDGQETQYF. The V gene is TRBV2, the J gene TRBJ2-5; perhaps TRBD1 as D (5 bases). Germline V gene sequence: CDR1 SNHLY, CDR2 FYNNEI. CDR3 length: 13 residues.

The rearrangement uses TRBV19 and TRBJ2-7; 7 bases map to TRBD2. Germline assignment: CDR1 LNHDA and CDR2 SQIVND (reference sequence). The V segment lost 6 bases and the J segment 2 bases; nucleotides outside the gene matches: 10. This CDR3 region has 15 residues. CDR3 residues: CASSSGGRAPYEQYF. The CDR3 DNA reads TGTGCCAGTAGCTCAGGCGGGAGAGCCCCCTACGAGCAGTACTTC.

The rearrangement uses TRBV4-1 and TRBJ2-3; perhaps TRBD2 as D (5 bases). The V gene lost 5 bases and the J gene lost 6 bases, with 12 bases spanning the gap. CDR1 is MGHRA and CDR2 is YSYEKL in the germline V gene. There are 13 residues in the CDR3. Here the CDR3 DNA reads TGCGCCAGCAGCGACGCCCCTAGCGATACGCAGTATTTT. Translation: CASSDAPSDTQYF.

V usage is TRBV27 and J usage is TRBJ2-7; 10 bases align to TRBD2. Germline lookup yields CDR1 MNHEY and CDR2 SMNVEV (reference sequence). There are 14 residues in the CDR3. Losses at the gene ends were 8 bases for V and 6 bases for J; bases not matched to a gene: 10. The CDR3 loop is CASVSLAGGGEQYF. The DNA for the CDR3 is TGTGCCAGCGTATCGTTAGCGGGAGGTGGCGAGCAGTACTTC.

CDR3 bases: TGTGCCAGCTCACCATTGGGGGGACAGTATAATTCACCCCTCCACTTT. As protein: CASSPLGGQYNSPLHF. The chain joins TRBV18 to TRBJ1-6; 7 bases match TRBD1. Trimming removed 2 bases from V and 4 bases from J; junction bases left unmatched: 5. This CDR3 is built from 16 residues. In germline, CDR1 is KGHSH, CDR2 LQKENI. The full variable domain, completed using reference TRBV18 and TRBJ1-6, is NAGVMQNPRHLVRRRGQEARLRCSPMKGHSHVYWYRQLPEEGLKFMVYLQKENIIDESGMPKERFSAEFPKEGPSILRIQQVVRGDSAAYFCASSPLGGQYNSPLHFGNGTRLTVT.

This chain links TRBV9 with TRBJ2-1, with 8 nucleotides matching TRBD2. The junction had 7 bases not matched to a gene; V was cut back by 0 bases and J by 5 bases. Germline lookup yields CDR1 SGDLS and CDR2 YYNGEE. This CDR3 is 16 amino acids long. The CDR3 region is CASSVEFTSGHNEQFF. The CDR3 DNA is TGTGCCAGCAGCGTAGAGTTCACTAGCGGACACAATGAGCAGTTCTTC.

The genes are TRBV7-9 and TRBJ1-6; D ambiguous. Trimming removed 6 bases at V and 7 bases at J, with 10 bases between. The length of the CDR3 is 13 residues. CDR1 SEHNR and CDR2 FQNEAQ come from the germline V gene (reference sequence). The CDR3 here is CASSDGVNSPLHF. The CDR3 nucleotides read TGTGCCAGCAGTGACGGAGTGAATTCACCCCTCCACTTT. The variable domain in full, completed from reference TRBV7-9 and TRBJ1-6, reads DTGVSQNPRHKITKRGQNVTFRCDPISEHNRLYWYRQTLGQGPEFLTYFQNEAQLEKSRLLSDRFSAERPKGSFSTLEIQRTEQGDSAMYLCASSDGVNSPLHFGNGTRLTVT.

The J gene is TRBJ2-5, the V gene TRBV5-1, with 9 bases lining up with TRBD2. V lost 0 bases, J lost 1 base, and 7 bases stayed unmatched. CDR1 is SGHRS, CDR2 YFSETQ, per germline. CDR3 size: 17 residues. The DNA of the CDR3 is TGCGCCAGCAGCTTGGGAGCGGGGGGCCACTTCCAAGAGACCCAGTACTTC. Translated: CASSLGAGGHFQETQYF.